This T cell receptor (beta chain) came from a study of T cell responses to AZD1222 COVID-19 vaccine. Study findings and constraints: Every sample of the repertoires postdated the peak T cell response.

As for this clone: Its antigen remains unidentified.

Produced via immunoSEQ multiplex PCR; TCRdb's table is partial and in-frame only. In the table there are more than 95,000 clones, about 89% of which are singletons. The V gene's germline CDR1 is SQVTM and CDR2 ANQGSEA. J was trimmed by 3 bases and V by 7 bases; bases with no gene match: 8. The CDR3 is made up of 13 amino acids. The sequences come from peripheral blood, collected on day 0 of AZD1222 vaccination. The rearrangement uses TRBV29-1 and TRBJ1-1; 7 bases map to TRBD1. The receptor was derived from an adult in good health. The CDR3 region is CSAAPQGDTEAFF. In DNA form, the CDR3 reads TGCAGCGCTGCCCCGCAGGGGGACACTGAAGCTTTCTTT.